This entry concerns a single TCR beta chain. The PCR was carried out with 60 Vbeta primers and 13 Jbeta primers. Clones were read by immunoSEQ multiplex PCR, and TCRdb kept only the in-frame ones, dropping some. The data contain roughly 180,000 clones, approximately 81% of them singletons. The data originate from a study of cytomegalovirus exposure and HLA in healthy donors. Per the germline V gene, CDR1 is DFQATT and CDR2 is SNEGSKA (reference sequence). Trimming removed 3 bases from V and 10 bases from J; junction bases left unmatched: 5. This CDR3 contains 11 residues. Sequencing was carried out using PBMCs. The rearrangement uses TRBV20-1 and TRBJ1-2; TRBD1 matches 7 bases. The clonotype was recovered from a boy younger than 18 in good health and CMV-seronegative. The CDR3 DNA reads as TGCAGTGCTAGGACCGGGACAGCCTACACCTTC. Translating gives CSARTGTAYTF.